This T cell receptor beta chain comes out of a study of blood T cell repertoires in COVID-19. V dropped 5 bases and J dropped 10 bases, with 14 bases sitting between them. Germline CDR1 reads SGHTA; CDR2 reads FQGNSA. This CDR3 contains 13 residues. TCRdb's copy holds only in-frame clones and misses some; the assay was immunoSEQ multiplex PCR. This table holds almost 55,000 clones, 83% found once. Material: peripheral blood. The V gene is TRBV7-2, the J gene TRBJ1-4; D ambiguous. The receptor was derived from a human donor in a cohort sampled during active COVID-19. The CDR3 nucleotides read TGTGCCAGCAGCCCCCAAGAGGGAAGAAAACTGTTTTTT. Encoded protein: CASSPQEGRKLFF.